The sequence of this T cell receptor (beta chain) was determined in a study of identical twins (dated by TCRdb to 2016 to 2018). For the study in its entirety: TCR alpha and beta repertoires from monozygotic twins, unrelated adults of various ages and cord blood were deep-sequenced to test whether fetal clonotypes persist. Replicate twin experiments were performed at different times using different library preparation protocols to rule out contamination.

Every donor was a healthy Caucasian. The twin cohort comprised three pairs of female monozygotic twins, all aged roughly 18 to 30 years. CD4+ and CD8+ T cell populations were isolated with positive isolation kits from Invitrogen. The CDR3 sequence holds 14 residues, the cysteine and valine included. Left in the record is the CDR3 DNA by itself, 42 bases read in frame from the first base. V is shortened by 0 bases, J by 3 bases, and the region joining them spans 9 bases. CDR1 KGHSY and CDR2 FQNENV were looked up in the germline V gene. This clonotype came up a few times. Its antigen is not yet known. No clone much larger than this one lies a single base away; base qualities are absent. The paper's findings and limits, for the study overall: Out-of-frame TCR alpha sequences shared between twins showed an excess of low generation-probability sequences compared with coincidental sharing between unrelated individuals. Because the same donors could not be followed over many years, the conclusions depended on cross-sectional statistical analysis. Abundant cord blood beta clonotypes carried fewer insertions; young adult naive repertoires showed a weaker similar trend, while memory repertoires showed none. Invariant T cells such as MAIT and iNKT could partly confound zero-insertion analyses, although diverse VJ usage argued against such confounding for most clonotypes. A weaker excess of twin sharing was found in beta out-of-frame sequences because the signal-to-noise ratio was lowered by fewer shared sequences. Out-of-frame TCR alpha sharing in monozygotic twins was systematically underestimated by recombination models, whereas sharing between unrelated individuals was in agreement with the recombination models.

Library method: 5' RACE. Sequencing used an Illumina HiSeq 2000. Template switching introduced a universal primer binding site; the final cDNA contained a unique molecular identifier, enabling accurate counting of TCR cDNA molecules. Specific primers in the conserved constant-segment region were used to synthesize first-strand cDNA for TCR alpha and beta chains. To control for contamination, each cDNA library was double barcoded with a SMART-Mk sample barcode plus Illumina barcodes. TruSeq adapter sequences, together with Illumina sample barcodes, were added in two successive PCR steps. Sequencing of the TCR alpha and beta cDNA libraries was done on the Illumina HiSeq platform using custom primers. The study's own analysis went as follows. Unique molecular identifiers were extracted from raw reads with MiGEC, and CDR3 positions were determined with MiXCR. For each individual, recombination models were inferred using an EM algorithm with the repgenHMM and IGoR tools. Shared clonotypes were analyzed with the tcR package in R, and sharing was normalized by the product of cloneset sizes. To study raw recombination without the effects of thymic and clonal selection, out-of-frame nonproductive sequences were analyzed. TCRdb itself trimmed the public reads at Q25 with fastp, ran MiXCR and retained productive beta chains. Every distinct CDR3 protein forms one entry, paired with its most common genes and DNA. TCRdb assigned the V and J calls; the authors' analysis was not used. The table for this sample lists about 530,000 distinct CDR3 sequences; about a fifth of them were counted only once. The top ten clonotypes cover approximately 0.48% of the sample.

This sample was shared with a second study, whose subject was yellow fever vaccine responses in identical twins. From the second report: According to the authors, the vaccine-induced T cell response in identical twins seemed to be partly convergent and partly specific to each individual. The study precisely tracked vaccine-responding T cell clones in identical twins.

The chain is made from TRBV16 and TRBJ2-7; the D gene cannot be resolved reliably. The sequencing sample was made of CD4+ T cells sorted from blood. The sequence derives from a woman between 18 and 29 years old in good health. The CDR3 region: CASSQSGRLYEQYV. The nucleotide sequence reads as follows: TGTGCCAGCAGCCAATCGGGCAGGCTCTACGAGCAGTACGTC.